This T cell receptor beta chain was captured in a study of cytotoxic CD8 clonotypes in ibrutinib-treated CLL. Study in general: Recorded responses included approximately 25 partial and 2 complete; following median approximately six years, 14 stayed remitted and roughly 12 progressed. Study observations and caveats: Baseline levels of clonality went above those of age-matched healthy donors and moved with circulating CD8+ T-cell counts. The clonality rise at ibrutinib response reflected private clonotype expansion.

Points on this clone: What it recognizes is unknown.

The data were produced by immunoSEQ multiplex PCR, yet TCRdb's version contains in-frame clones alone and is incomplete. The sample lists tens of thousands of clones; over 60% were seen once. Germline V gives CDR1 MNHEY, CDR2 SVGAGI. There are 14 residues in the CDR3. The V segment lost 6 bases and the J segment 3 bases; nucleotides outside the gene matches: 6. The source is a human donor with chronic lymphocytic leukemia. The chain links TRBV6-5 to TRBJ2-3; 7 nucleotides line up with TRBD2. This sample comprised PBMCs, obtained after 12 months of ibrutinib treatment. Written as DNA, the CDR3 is TGTGCCAGCAGCGGGGGGACTCTAACAGATACGCAGTATTTT. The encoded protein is CASSGGTLTDTQYF.